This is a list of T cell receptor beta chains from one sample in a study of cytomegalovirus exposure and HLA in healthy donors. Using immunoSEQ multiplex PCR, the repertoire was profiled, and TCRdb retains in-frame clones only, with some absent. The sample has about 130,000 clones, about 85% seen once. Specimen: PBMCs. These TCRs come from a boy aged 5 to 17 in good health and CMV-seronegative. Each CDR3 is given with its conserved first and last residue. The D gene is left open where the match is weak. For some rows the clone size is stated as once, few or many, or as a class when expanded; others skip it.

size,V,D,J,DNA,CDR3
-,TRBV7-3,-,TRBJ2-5,TGTGCCAGCAGCCCCTCCGCAGAAGAGACCCAGTACTTC,CASSPSAEETQYF
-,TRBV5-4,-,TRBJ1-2,TGTGCCAGCAGCCAGGGCAGGGGTTCCTATGGCTACACCTTC,CASSQGRGSYGYTF
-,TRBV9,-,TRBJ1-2,TGTGCCAGCAGCGTAGGAGGGTATGGCTACACCTTC,CASSVGGYGYTF
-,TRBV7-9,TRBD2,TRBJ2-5,TGTGCCAGCCCCAGGGAGGGGGAGACCCAGTACTTC,CASPREGETQYF
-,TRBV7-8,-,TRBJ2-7,TGTGCCAGCAGCCCCACTTGGGGCCCCGGCTCCGCCGAGCAGTACTTC,CASSPTWGPGSAEQYF
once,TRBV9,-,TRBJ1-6,TGTGCCAGCAGCCCCCGGGGGGAGAATTCACCCCTCCACTTT,CASSPRGENSPLHF
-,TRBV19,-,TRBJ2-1,TGTGCCAGTACTCCTTATGGAGATTACAATGAGCAGTTCTTC,CASTPYGDYNEQFF
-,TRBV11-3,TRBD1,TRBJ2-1,TGTGCCAGCAGCTTGGGACAGGGGGCTGTCTACAATGAGCAGTTCTTC,CASSLGQGAVYNEQFF
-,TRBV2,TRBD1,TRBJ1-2,TGTGCCAGCAGTGAAGGGGACAGACTTAGGGGCTACACCTTC,CASSEGDRLRGYTF
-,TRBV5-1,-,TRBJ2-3,TGCGCCAGCAGTGGTGGGCTATACACAGATACGCAGTATTTT,CASSGGLYTDTQYF
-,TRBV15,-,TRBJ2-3,TGTGCCACCAGCAGAGACAGGGGCCTCAGCACAGATACGCAGTATTTT,CATSRDRGLSTDTQYF
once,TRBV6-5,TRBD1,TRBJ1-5,TGTGCCAGCAGTCCCATCGGACAGGGGAATCAGCCCCAGCATTTT,CASSPIGQGNQPQHF
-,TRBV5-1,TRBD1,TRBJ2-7,TGCGCCAGCAGCTTTACCGGACAGGGGGCCTACGGGCAGTACTTC,CASSFTGQGAYGQYF
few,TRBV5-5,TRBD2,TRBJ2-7,TGTGCCAGCAGCTCTTCGCGGGGGGCCCCTTACGAGCAGTACTTC,CASSSSRGAPYEQYF
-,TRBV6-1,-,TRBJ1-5,TGTGCCAGCAACGGGATTAGCAATCAGCTCCAGCATTTT,CASNGISNQLQHF
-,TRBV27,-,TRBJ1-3,TGTGCCAGCCGAGGAGCGTCCGGAAACACCATATATTTT,CASRGASGNTIYF
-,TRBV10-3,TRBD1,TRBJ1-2,TGTGCCATCAGTGCGGGACAGGGTGGTGGCTACACCTTC,CAISAGQGGGYTF
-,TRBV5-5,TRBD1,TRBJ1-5,TGTGCCAGCAGCCGGGACAGGGAGGATCAGCCCCAGCATTTT,CASSRDREDQPQHF
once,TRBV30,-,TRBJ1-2,TGTGCCTGGAGAATGGCGGGGGGCCTCTATGGCTACCCCTTC,CAWRMAGGLYGYPF
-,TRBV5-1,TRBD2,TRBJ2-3,TGCGCCAGCAGCTTGGGATCTAGCGGGAGAGCGAGGGCAGATACGCAGTATTTT,CASSLGSSGRARADTQYF
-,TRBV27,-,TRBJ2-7,TGTGCCAGCAGTTCTACAGGCTCGTCCTACGAGCAGTACTTC,CASSSTGSSYEQYF
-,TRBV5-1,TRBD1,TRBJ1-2,TGCGCCAGCAGCGGGGACAGCTATGGCTACACCTTC,CASSGDSYGYTF
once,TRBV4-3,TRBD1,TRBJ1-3,TGCGCCAGCAGCCGGGACAGGTTCAGCTCTGGAAACACCATATATTTT,CASSRDRFSSGNTIYF
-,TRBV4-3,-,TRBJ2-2,TGCGCCAGCAGCCATCTTCCGGGCACCGGGGAGCTGTTTTTT,CASSHLPGTGELFF
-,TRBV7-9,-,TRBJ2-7,TGTTCCAGCAGCTTCTATCTAGCTGGCCGTGGTACCGAGCAGTACTTC,CSSSFYLAGRGTEQYF
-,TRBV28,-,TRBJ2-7,TGTGCCAGTCATCGGGACACCGCTAACTACGAGCAGTACTTC,CASHRDTANYEQYF
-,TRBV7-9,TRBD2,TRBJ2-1,TGTGCCAGCAGCTCAGGGACTAGCGGGTACAATGAGCAGTTCTTC,CASSSGTSGYNEQFF
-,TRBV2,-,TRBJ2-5,TGTGCCAGCGGAGACAGGAATCAAGAGACCCAGTACTTC,CASGDRNQETQYF
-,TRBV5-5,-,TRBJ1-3,TGTGCCAGCAGTTCCGTCCTTACTGGAAACACCATATATTTT,CASSSVLTGNTIYF
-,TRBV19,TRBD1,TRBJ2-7,TGTGCCAGTAGTATAGGCTCACAGGGGGACGAGCAGTACTTC,CASSIGSQGDEQYF
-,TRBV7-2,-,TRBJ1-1,TGTGCCAGCAGCCCGGGACTGATGAACACTGAAGCTTTCTTT,CASSPGLMNTEAFF
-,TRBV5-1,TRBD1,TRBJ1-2,TGCGCCAGCAGCTTGGGGCCCGACAGGGAGGACTATGGCTACACCTTC,CASSLGPDREDYGYTF
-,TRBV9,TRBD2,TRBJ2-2,TGTGCCAGCAGCGCCACTAGCGGTCTCACCGGGGAGCTGTTTTTT,CASSATSGLTGELFF
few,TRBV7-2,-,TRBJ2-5,TGTGCCAGCAGCTTAAGCCCCGGGACATCTAAACAAGACTTC,CASSLSPGTSKQDF
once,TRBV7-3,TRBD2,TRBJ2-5,TGTGCCAGCAGCCCAGGGACTAGCGAACAAGAGACCCAGTACTTC,CASSPGTSEQETQYF
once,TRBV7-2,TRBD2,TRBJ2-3,TGTGCCAGCAGCTTAGCGGCCACTAGCGTGGCAGATACGCAGTATTTT,CASSLAATSVADTQYF
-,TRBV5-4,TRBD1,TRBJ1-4,TGTGCCAGCAGCTTAAGACAGGGGGCGAGTCTAGCTAATGAAAAACTGTTTTTT,CASSLRQGASLANEKLFF
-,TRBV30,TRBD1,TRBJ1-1,TGTGCCTGGGAACAGGGGCTTGGCACTGAAGCTTTCTTT,CAWEQGLGTEAFF
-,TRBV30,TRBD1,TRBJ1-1,TGTGCCTGTCATGGGGACAGGGGGACAAAGAACACTGAAGCTTTCTTT,CACHGDRGTKNTEAFF
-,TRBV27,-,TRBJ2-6,TGTGCCAGCAGTCAAACCCGACAGGCCGGTGGGGCCAACGTCCTGACTTTC,CASSQTRQAGGANVLTF
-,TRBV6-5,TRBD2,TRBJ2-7,TGTGCCAGCAGTTCCGGGACTAGCGGGAGCGAGCAGTACTTC,CASSSGTSGSEQYF
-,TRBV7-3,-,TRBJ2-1,TGTGCCAGCAGCTCCGGGGTAAACTCCTACAATGAGCAGTTCTTC,CASSSGVNSYNEQFF
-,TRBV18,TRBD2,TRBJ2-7,TGTGCCAGCTCACCACCGCGGGAGGGCCCCTACGAGCAGTACTTC,CASSPPREGPYEQYF
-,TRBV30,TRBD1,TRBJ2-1,TGTGCCTGGACTTCCAGGGGGAGCTCCTACAATGAGCAGTTCTTC,CAWTSRGSSYNEQFF
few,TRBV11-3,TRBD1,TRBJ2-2,TGTGCCAGCAGCTTAGGTGGGACAGGGGTGACCGGGGAGCTGTTTTTT,CASSLGGTGVTGELFF
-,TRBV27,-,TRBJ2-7,TGTGCCAGCAGTTTATCCCCACTAGCCCAGAGCTCCTACGAGCAGTACTTC,CASSLSPLAQSSYEQYF
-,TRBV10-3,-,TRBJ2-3,TGTGCCATCAAAGAGACACAAGGGGCAGATACGCAGTATTTT,CAIKETQGADTQYF
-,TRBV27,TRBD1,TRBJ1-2,TGTGCCAGCAGTGGGGGACAGGGAAACTATGGCTACACCTTC,CASSGGQGNYGYTF
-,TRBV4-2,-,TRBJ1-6,TGTGCCAGCAGCCAAGAACTTAATTCACCCCTCCACTTT,CASSQELNSPLHF
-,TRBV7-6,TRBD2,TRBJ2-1,TGTGCCAGCAGCTTAGCTAGCGGGGAATACAATGAGCAGTTCTTC,CASSLASGEYNEQFF
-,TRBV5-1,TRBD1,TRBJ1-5,TGCGCCAGCAGCTTAGGGGGCGCTGGGCAGCCCCAGCATTTT,CASSLGGAGQPQHF
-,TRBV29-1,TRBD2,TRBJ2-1,TGCAGCGTTGTGGGTAGCGGGAGTCCCCATGAGCAGTTCTTC,CSVVGSGSPHEQFF
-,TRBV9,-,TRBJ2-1,TGTGCCAGCAGCGGAGCTAATGAGCAGTTCTTC,CASSGANEQFF